Listed below are T cell receptor beta chains from one sample, sequenced in a study of T-cell reconstitution after alpha-beta-depleted transplantation in children. TCRdb passed the PCR reads through MiXCR, listing each CDR3 protein once. The sample yields about 600,000 distinct CDR3 sequences, 20% to 25% seen once. The sequencing used PBMCs, mostly from graft donor cells, collected 360 days after TCRalphabeta/CD19-depleted stem cell transplant. Receptors originate from a boy under three years old who had a stem cell transplant for acute myeloid leukemia, so the T cells may come from the graft donor. The CDR3 runs from the conserved cysteine through the conserved F or W. The D gene is left open where the match is weak. Expanded clones are given a class, and other clones once, few, many or no size at all.

v_gene	d_gene	j_gene	abundance	CDR3aa	CDR3nt
TRBV5-1	.	TRBJ2-3	few	CASSLGMPYTDTQYF	TGCGCCAGCAGCTTGGGGATGCCCTACACAGATACGCAGTATTTT
TRBV3-1	.	TRBJ2-5	.	CASSQDLPRETQYF	TGTGCCAGCAGCCAAGACCTTCCAAGAGAGACCCAGTACTTC
TRBV3-1	.	TRBJ2-4	.	CASSQKPTGTLPKNIQYF	TGTGCCAGCAGCCAGAAACCCACAGGGACCCTGCCCAAAAACATTCAGTACTTC
TRBV20-1	.	TRBJ1-1	few	CSARARQAMNTEAFF	TGCAGTGCTAGAGCGAGACAGGCTATGAACACTGAAGCTTTCTTT
TRBV12-3/TRBV12-4	.	TRBJ1-5	.	CASSSRGLGNQPQHF	TGTGCCAGCAGTTCCAGGGGACTGGGCAATCAGCCCCAGCATTTT
TRBV20-1	.	TRBJ2-5	many	CSARDGGRETQYF	TGCAGTGCTAGAGATGGGGGGAGAGAGACCCAGTACTTC
TRBV10-3	TRBD2	TRBJ2-7	few	CAISERPGRENEQYF	TGTGCCATCAGTGAGAGGCCAGGGCGGGAGAACGAGCAGTACTTC
TRBV15	.	TRBJ2-3	many	CATSRDRGRDTQYF	TGTGCCACCAGCAGAGATAGGGGCAGAGATACGCAGTATTTT
TRBV28	.	TRBJ1-3	.	CASSSQGGYFGNSIYF	TGTGCCAGCAGTTCACAGGGAGGGTATTTCGGAAACAGCATATATTTT
TRBV7-2	.	TRBJ2-3	.	CASSKGQATSTDTQYF	TGTGCCAGCAGCAAGGGACAAGCTACTAGCACAGATACGCAGTATTTT
TRBV7-3	TRBD2	TRBJ2-7	.	CASSLAPGGGVYEQYF	TGTGCCAGCAGCTTGGCTCCGGGTGGGGGGGTCTACGAGCAGTACTTC
TRBV20-1	TRBD1	TRBJ1-6	many	CSAREQGQGLDSPLHF	TGCAGTGCTAGGGAACAAGGACAGGGTTTGGATTCACCCCTCCACTTT
TRBV29-1	TRBD2	TRBJ2-2	.	CSAEGLANTGELFF	TGCAGCGCCGAGGGACTAGCGAACACCGGGGAGCTGTTTTTT
TRBV28	TRBD1	TRBJ2-3	many	CASSSPRGRKGTDTQYF	TGTGCCAGCAGTTCCCCCAGGGGGCGGAAAGGCACAGATACGCAGTATTTT
TRBV20-1	.	TRBJ2-1	.	CSAEVQGYEQFF	TGCAGTGCCGAAGTACAGGGCTATGAGCAGTTCTTC
TRBV5-6	TRBD1	TRBJ2-1	.	CASSLLGQGSYNEQFF	TGTGCCAGCAGCCTTCTCGGACAGGGGTCCTACAATGAGCAGTTCTTC
TRBV4-1	.	TRBJ2-6	.	CASSQDFLTGGSGANVLTF	TGCGCCAGCAGCCAAGATTTTTTGACAGGTGGCTCTGGGGCCAACGTCCTGACTTTC
TRBV20-1	.	TRBJ2-2	many	CSARDLRGATGELFF	TGCAGTGCTAGAGATTTAAGGGGAGCCACCGGGGAGCTGTTTTTT
TRBV7-2	TRBD1	TRBJ2-3	.	CASSLFPGGAKDTQYF	TGTGCCAGCAGCTTATTCCCAGGGGGCGCGAAGGATACGCAGTATTTT
TRBV5-1	.	TRBJ1-5	.	CASSPGLNQPQHF	TGCGCCAGCAGCCCAGGGTTAAATCAGCCCCAGCATTTT
TRBV29-1	.	TRBJ2-1	.	CSVAFRGEYNEQFF	TGCAGCGTTGCCTTCAGGGGAGAGTACAATGAGCAGTTCTTC
TRBV12-3/TRBV12-4	.	TRBJ2-3	.	CASSWAGPPDTQYF	TGTGCCAGCAGTTGGGCGGGGCCACCAGATACGCAGTATTTT
TRBV5-6	.	TRBJ1-1	.	CASSWRVGVTEAFF	TGTGCCAGCAGCTGGAGGGTGGGCGTGACTGAAGCTTTCTTT
TRBV19	.	TRBJ2-2	many	CASSIGAMNTGELFF	TGTGCCAGTAGTATAGGGGCTATGAACACCGGGGAGCTGTTTTTT
TRBV6-5	TRBD1	TRBJ1-1	few	CASSYSFTGVGAEAFF	TGTGCCAGCAGTTACTCGTTTACAGGGGTTGGTGCTGAAGCTTTCTTT
TRBV12-3/TRBV12-4	.	TRBJ2-3	many	CASNSWTSTDTQYF	TGTGCCAGCAACTCATGGACTAGCACAGATACGCAGTATTTT
TRBV19	TRBD1	TRBJ1-6	few	CASSRPDRAYNSPLHF	TGTGCCAGTAGTAGGCCCGACAGGGCCTATAATTCACCCCTCCACTTT
TRBV6-2/TRBV6-3	TRBD2	TRBJ2-4	few	CASSRRLAGGPEQIAKNIQYF	TGTGCCAGCAGTCGTCGGCTAGCGGGGGGGCCGGAACAGATAGCCAAAAACATTCAGTACTTC
TRBV28	.	TRBJ2-5	many	CASSLGEETQYF	TGTGCCAGCAGTTTAGGGGAGGAGACCCAGTACTTC
TRBV29-1	.	TRBJ2-7	many	CSVVKGLSSYEQYF	TGCAGCGTTGTAAAAGGGCTAAGCTCCTACGAGCAGTACTTC
TRBV5-1	TRBD2	TRBJ2-5	few	CASSSYSGMETQYF	TGCGCCAGCAGCTCTTATAGCGGGATGGAGACCCAGTACTTC